Sequencing of this T cell receptor beta chain was carried out in a study of post-analysis software for immune sequencing data. Unique molecular identifiers featured in each of the TCR beta cDNA libraries. Hundreds of thousands of cDNA molecules were obtained from approximately 0.91 to 9.4 million T cells. TCRdb processed the PCR reads anew with MiXCR; each CDR3 protein has one entry. This table has some 890,000 distinct CDR3 sequences, approximately 53% appearing once. This sequence originates from a girl between 5 and 17 years old with multiple sclerosis. The sequencing sample was made of blood.

Here the CDR3 reads CASSDSLKEAFF. The CDR3 DNA is TGTGCCAGCAGTGATTCCCTCAAGGAAGCTTTCTTT. The J gene is TRBJ1-1, the V gene TRBV2; no firm D call. The V gene lost 3 bases and the J gene lost 8 bases, with 10 bases spanning the gap. Germline V CDR1 and CDR2: SNHLY, FYNNEI. The CDR3 contains 12 residues.